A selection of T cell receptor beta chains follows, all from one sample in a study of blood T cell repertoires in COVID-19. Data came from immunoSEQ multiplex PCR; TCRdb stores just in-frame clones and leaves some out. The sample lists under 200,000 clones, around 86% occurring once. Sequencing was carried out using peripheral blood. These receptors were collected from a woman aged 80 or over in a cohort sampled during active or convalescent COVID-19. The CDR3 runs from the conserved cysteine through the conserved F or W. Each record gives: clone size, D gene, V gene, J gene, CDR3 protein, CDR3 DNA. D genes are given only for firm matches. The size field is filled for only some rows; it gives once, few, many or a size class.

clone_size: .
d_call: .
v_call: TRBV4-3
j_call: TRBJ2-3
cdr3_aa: CASSQVGGASDTQYF
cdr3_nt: TGCGCCAGCAGCCAAGTGGGGGGGGCGTCAGATACGCAGTATTTT

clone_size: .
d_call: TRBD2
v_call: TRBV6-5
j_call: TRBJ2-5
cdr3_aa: CASSYAGARETQYF
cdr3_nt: TGTGCCAGCAGTTACGCGGGAGCTCGCGAGACCCAGTACTTC

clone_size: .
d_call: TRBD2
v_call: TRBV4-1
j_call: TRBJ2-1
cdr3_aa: CASSPGLAGVNEQFF
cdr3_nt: TGCGCCAGCAGCCCGGGACTAGCGGGAGTCAATGAGCAGTTCTTC

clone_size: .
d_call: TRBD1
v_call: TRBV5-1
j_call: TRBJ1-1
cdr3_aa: CASSPGQGGTEAFF
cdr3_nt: TGCGCCAGCAGCCCCGGACAGGGCGGAACTGAAGCTTTCTTT

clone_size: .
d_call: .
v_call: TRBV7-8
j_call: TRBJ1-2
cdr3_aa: CASSLASGSRSYYGYTF
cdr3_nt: TGTGCCAGCAGCTTAGCGTCAGGCAGCAGGTCGTACTATGGCTACACCTTC

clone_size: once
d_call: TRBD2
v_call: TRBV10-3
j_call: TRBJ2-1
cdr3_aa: CAISDRRGGYNEQFF
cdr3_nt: TGTGCCATCAGTGACAGGCGGGGGGGGTACAATGAGCAGTTCTTC

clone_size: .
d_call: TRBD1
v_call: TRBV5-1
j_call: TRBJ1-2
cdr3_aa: CASSGDRGGQGYTF
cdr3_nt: TGCGCCAGCAGCGGCGACAGGGGGGGACAAGGCTACACCTTC

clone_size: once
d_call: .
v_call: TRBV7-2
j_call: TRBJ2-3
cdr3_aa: CASSLVARNTDTQYF
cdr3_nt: TGTGCCAGCAGCTTAGTAGCCCGAAACACAGATACGCAGTATTTT

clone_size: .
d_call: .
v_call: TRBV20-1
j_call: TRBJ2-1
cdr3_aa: CSANINEQFF
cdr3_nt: TGCAGTGCTAATATAAATGAGCAGTTCTTC

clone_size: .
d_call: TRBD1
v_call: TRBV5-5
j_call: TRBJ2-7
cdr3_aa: CASRSAGTGNYEQYF
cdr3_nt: TGTGCCAGCAGATCCGCCGGGACAGGGAACTACGAGCAGTACTTC

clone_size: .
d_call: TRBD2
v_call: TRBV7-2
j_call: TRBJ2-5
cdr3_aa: CASSLGRGGPETQYF
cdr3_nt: TGTGCCAGCAGCTTAGGACGCGGGGGGCCGGAGACCCAGTACTTC

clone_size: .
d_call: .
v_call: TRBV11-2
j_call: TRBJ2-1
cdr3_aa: CASSLDPGRVGNEQFF
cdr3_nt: TGTGCCAGCAGCTTAGATCCCGGCAGGGTGGGCAATGAGCAGTTCTTC

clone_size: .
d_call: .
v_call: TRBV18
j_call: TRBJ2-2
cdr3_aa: CASSPTAVRGYTGELFF
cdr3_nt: TGTGCCAGCTCACCAACCGCCGTCAGGGGATACACCGGGGAGCTGTTTTTT

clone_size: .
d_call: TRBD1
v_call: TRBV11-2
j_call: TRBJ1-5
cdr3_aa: CASTLRGADQPQHF
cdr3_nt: TGTGCCAGCACCCTCAGGGGGGCAGATCAGCCCCAGCATTTT

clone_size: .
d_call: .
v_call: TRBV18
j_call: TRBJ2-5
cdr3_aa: CASSPVSQETQYF
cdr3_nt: TGTGCCAGCTCACCAGTGAGCCAAGAGACCCAGTACTTC

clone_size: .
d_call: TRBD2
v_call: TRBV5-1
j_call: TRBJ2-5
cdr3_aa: CASSLAASGGARETQYF
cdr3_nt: TGCGCCAGCAGCTTGGCCGCTAGCGGGGGTGCCCGGGAGACCCAGTACTTC

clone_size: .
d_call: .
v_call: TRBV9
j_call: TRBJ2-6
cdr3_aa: CASSSSHNSGANVLTF
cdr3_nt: TGTGCCAGCAGCTCCTCACATAACTCTGGGGCCAACGTCCTGACTTTC

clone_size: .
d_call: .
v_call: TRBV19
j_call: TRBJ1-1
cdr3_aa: CASRDIPMNTEAFF
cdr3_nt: TGTGCCAGCCGGGACATACCTATGAACACTGAAGCTTTCTTT

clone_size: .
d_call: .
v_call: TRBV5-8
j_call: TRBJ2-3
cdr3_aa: CASSLLGRGQVNTQYF
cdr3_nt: TGTGCCAGCAGCTTGTTGGGCAGGGGTCAAGTAAATACGCAGTATTTT

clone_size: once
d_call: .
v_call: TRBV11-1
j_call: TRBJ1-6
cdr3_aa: CASSLAVKDRLNSPLHF
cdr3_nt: TGTGCCAGCAGCTTAGCGGTAAAGGACAGATTAAATTCACCCCTCCACTTT

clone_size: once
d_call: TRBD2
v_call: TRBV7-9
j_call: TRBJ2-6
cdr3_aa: CASSLGLAAWAGANVLTF
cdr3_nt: TGTGCCAGCAGCTTAGGCCTAGCGGCTTGGGCTGGGGCCAACGTCCTGACTTTC

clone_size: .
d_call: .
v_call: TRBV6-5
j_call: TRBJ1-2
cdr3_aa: CASSYGGRGGYTF
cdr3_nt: TGTGCCAGCAGTTACGGGGGCAGGGGAGGCTACACCTTC

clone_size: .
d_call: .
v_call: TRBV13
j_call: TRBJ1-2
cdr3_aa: CASSLVVGQYRDYGYTF
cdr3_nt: TGTGCCAGCAGCTTAGTGGTAGGTCAGTACAGGGACTATGGCTACACCTTC

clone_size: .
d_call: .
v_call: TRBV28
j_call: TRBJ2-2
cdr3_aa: CASSLYSRGATGELFF
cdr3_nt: TGTGCCAGCAGTTTATATAGCAGGGGCGCGACCGGGGAGCTGTTTTTT

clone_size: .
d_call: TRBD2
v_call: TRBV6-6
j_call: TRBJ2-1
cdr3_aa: CASRKTSGSHEQFF
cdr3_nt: TGTGCCAGCAGAAAGACTAGCGGGAGTCATGAGCAGTTCTTC

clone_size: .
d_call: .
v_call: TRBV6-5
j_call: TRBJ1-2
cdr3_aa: CASSRGQIVNYGYTF
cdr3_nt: TGTGCCAGCAGCCGAGGACAGATCGTTAACTATGGCTACACCTTC

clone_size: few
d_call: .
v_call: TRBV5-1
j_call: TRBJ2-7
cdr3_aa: CASSEQANYEQYF
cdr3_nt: TGCGCCAGCAGTGAACAGGCGAACTACGAGCAGTACTTC

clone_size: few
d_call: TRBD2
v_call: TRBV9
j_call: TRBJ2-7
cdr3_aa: CASSVEGLAGEQYF
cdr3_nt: TGTGCCAGCAGCGTAGAGGGACTAGCGGGGGAGCAGTACTTC

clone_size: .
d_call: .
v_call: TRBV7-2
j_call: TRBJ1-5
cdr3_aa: CASSFSRGQPQHF
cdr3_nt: TGTGCCAGCTCATTTTCTCGGGGTCAGCCCCAGCATTTT

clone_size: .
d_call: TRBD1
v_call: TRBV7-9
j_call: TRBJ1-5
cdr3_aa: CASSQTQEQGAQHF
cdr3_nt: TGTGCCAGCAGCCAGACTCAAGAACAGGGGGCCCAGCATTTT

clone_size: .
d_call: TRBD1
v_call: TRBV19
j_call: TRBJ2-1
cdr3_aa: CASNNDRGRNEQFF
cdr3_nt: TGTGCCAGTAACAACGACAGGGGACGGAATGAGCAGTTCTTC

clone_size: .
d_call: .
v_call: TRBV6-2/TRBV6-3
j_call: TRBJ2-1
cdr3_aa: CASSNNRDNEQFF
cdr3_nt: TGTGCCAGCAGCAACAACAGGGATAATGAGCAGTTCTTC

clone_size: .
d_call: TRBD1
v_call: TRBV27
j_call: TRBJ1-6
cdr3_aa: CASSSRRTGRSYNSPLHF
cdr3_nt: TGTGCCAGCAGTTCTAGGAGGACAGGGAGGTCCTATAATTCACCCCTCCACTTT